What follows describes a single T cell receptor beta chain. Its antigen is currently unknown. Primed by a sample-barcoded 5' primer and a J-beta primer mix, a second PCR proceeded for about 6 to 12 cycles. TCRdb used MiXCR to reprocess the 5' RACE reads, holding one entry per CDR3 protein. The table records some 1.5 million distinct CDR3 sequences, about 28% of them present only once. Approximately 10 milliliters of peripheral blood were drawn from each donor into EDTA-treated tubes. This sample is drawn from a study of blood T cells in healthy people across ages. Findings of the study overall: Older individuals had lower TCR beta diversity per million T cells (the decline was roughly linear). For the donors, CMV status was unknown and possibly confounded expanded clonotype changes.

Sequencing input: blood. The source of this sequence is a woman younger than 45 in good health.

DNA for the CDR3: TGCAGTGCTAGAGATGGGGGGATCGGGGAGCTGTTTTTT. Translating it yields CSARDGGIGELFF. The chain recombines TRBV20-1 with TRBJ2-2; a weak D match, TRBD2 (6 bases). V lost 0 bases, J lost 7 bases, and 9 bases lay in between. There are 13 residues in the CDR3. Germline CDR1 and CDR2: DFQATT and SNEGSKA (reference sequence).